This is a list of T cell receptor beta chains from one sample in a study of memory CD4+ T cells and cytomegalovirus serostatus. Sequencing used immunoSEQ multiplex PCR; TCRdb keeps in-frame clones, though not all of them. Of more than 45,000 clones in the sample, 74% were seen once. The sample taken for sequencing was memory CD4+ T cells from blood. The origin of the receptors is an adult in good health and CMV-seropositive. CDR3s include the opening cysteine and the closing phenylalanine or tryptophan. D genes are given only for firm matches. Expanded clones get a size class; other rows say once, few or many, or leave the size out.

>TRBJ1-4|TRBV19|.|.
TGTGCCAGTAGCCCTCGACAGAGCGCAACTAATGAAAAACTGTTTTTT
CASSPRQSATNEKLFF
>TRBJ1-4|TRBV2|.|.
TGTGCCAGCAACCTTAGACAATTTGAAAAACTGTTTTTT
CASNLRQFEKLFF
>TRBJ2-7|TRBV5-4|.|.
TGTGCCAGCAGCTCGGACGTATCCTACGAGCAGTACTTC
CASSSDVSYEQYF
>TRBJ1-6|TRBV19|.|.
TGTGCCAGTAGCCTACCTGTGGGGAGGAATTCACCCCTCCACTTT
CASSLPVGRNSPLHF
>TRBJ2-5|TRBV5-1|.|.
TGCGCCAGCAGCGCAACACTAGGCCAAGAGACCCAGTACTTC
CASSATLGQETQYF
>TRBJ1-2|TRBV5-1|TRBD1|.
TGCGCCAGCAGCTTGTATGGGACAGATGGCTACACCTTC
CASSLYGTDGYTF
>TRBJ2-3|TRBV5-4|.|.
TGTGCCAGCAGCGGGCGCACAGATACGCAGTATTTT
CASSGRTDTQYF
>TRBJ2-7|TRBV7-2|TRBD1|once
TGTGCCAGCAGTAGTACGGGACAGGGAGTATCCGAGCAGTACTTC
CASSSTGQGVSEQYF
>TRBJ2-7|TRBV2|.|few
TGTGCCTCGGGGTACGAGCAGTACTTC
CASGYEQYF
>TRBJ2-3|TRBV6-1|.|.
TGTGCCAGCAGAAGTAGCGGCACAGATACGCAGTATTTT
CASRSSGTDTQYF
>TRBJ1-2|TRBV11-2|.|.
TGTGCCAGCAGCTCGGGGCTAAACTATGGCTACACCTTC
CASSSGLNYGYTF